This is a list of T cell receptor beta chains from one sample in a study of blood T cell repertoires in COVID-19. Generated by immunoSEQ multiplex PCR, the TCRdb table keeps only in-frame clones and is missing some. Of 70,000 to 75,000 clones listed, roughly 78% are singletons. Source material: peripheral blood. These receptors all stem from a man between 60 and 70 years old with active or convalescent COVID-19. CDR3s include the opening cysteine and the closing phenylalanine or tryptophan. D genes are given only for firm matches. Clone size is given for some rows only: seen once, a few or many times, or a class if the clone is expanded.

clone_size j_call d_call v_call cdr3_nt cdr3_aa
. TRBJ1-5 . TRBV7-2 TGTGCCAGCAGCGAAAGAAAGGGCCGGGGGAATCAGCCCCAGCATTTT CASSERKGRGNQPQHF
. TRBJ1-5 . TRBV29-1 TGCAGCGCTCACTTGGAGCCCCAGCATTTT CSAHLEPQHF
. TRBJ2-1 TRBD1 TRBV10-3 TGTGCCATCAGTGATTCCCGGGACAGGGGTTACAATGAGCAGTTCTTC CAISDSRDRGYNEQFF
. TRBJ2-3 TRBD2 TRBV7-2 TGTGCCAGCAGCGTCTCAGCGGGGGCGAGCACAGATACGCAGTATTTT CASSVSAGASTDTQYF
once TRBJ1-5 TRBD1 TRBV2 TGTGCCAGCAGAAGGACAGGGGACAGCAATCAGCCCCAGCATTTT CASRRTGDSNQPQHF
. TRBJ1-3 TRBD1 TRBV2 TGTGCCAGCAGAGCGACAGGGGATGGAAACACCATATATTTT CASRATGDGNTIYF
. TRBJ2-5 . TRBV19 TGTGCCAGTAGTATCCCTGACAGACAAGAGACCCAGTACTTC CASSIPDRQETQYF
. TRBJ2-2 . TRBV19 TGTGCCAGTAGTCACCACTCATACACCGGGGAGCTGTTTTTT CASSHHSYTGELFF
. TRBJ2-3 TRBD2 TRBV9 TGTGCCAGCAGCCCTTGGGCTAGCGGGGGTGATACGCAGTATTTT CASSPWASGGDTQYF
. TRBJ2-3 TRBD2 TRBV5-1 TGCGCCAGCAGCTTGGCGGCTAGCGGGGGGGAAGATACGCAGTATTTT CASSLAASGGEDTQYF
. TRBJ2-3 TRBD2 TRBV7-9 TGTGCCAGCAGCTCATCCGGGAGGCCCACCGATACGCAGTATTTT CASSSSGRPTDTQYF
. TRBJ1-1 . TRBV30 TGTGCCTGGAGTGATTCGGGGGTTTTGAACACTGAAGCTTTCTTT CAWSDSGVLNTEAFF
few TRBJ2-5 . TRBV5-4 TGTGCCAGCAGCTTGGCGGGGGTCCAAGAGACCCAGTACTTC CASSLAGVQETQYF
. TRBJ2-7 TRBD1 TRBV19 TGTGCCAGTAGTATGGACAGGGGGATTTTCTACGAGCAGTACTTC CASSMDRGIFYEQYF
. TRBJ1-1 . TRBV19 TGTGCCACTCGACAGTCGAACACTGAAGCTTTCTTT CATRQSNTEAFF
. TRBJ2-1 TRBD2 TRBV28 TGTGCCAGCAGGACTAGCGGCTCCTTAGTTGAGCAGTTCTTC CASRTSGSLVEQFF
. TRBJ2-3 . TRBV5-1 TGCGCCAGCAGGCGAGGGACAGATACGCAGTATTTT CASRRGTDTQYF
. TRBJ2-1 TRBD2 TRBV29-1 TGCAGCGTCGAGCGGGGGGGCTGGGATGAGCAGTTCTTC CSVERGGWDEQFF
. TRBJ2-1 . TRBV7-3 TGTGCCAGCAGCCCTGAATTGTCTAGTAGCTACAATGAGCAGTTCTTC CASSPELSSSYNEQFF
. TRBJ2-2 . TRBV7-8 TGTGCCAGCAGCTTAGCAGATAGAACCACCGGGGAGCTGTTTTTT CASSLADRTTGELFF
. TRBJ1-6 TRBD1 TRBV27 TGTGCCAGCAGGCTCACTCCGGGACAGGGAAATTCACCCCTCCACTTT CASRLTPGQGNSPLHF
. TRBJ2-6 . TRBV29-1 TGCAGCGTTTACTCTGGGGCCAACGTCCTGACTTTC CSVYSGANVLTF
few TRBJ2-7 . TRBV10-3 TGTGCCATCAGTGAGTCGATTGGCCAGGCTTTGGCCGAGCAGTACTTC CAISESIGQALAEQYF
. TRBJ1-4 . TRBV5-1 TGCGCCAGCAGCTTGGATGGGGAGGTGGAAAAACTGTTTTTT CASSLDGEVEKLFF
. TRBJ1-2 TRBD1 TRBV7-3 TGTGCCAGCAGTTTGACAGGGGCCCCTAACTATGGCTACACCTTC CASSLTGAPNYGYTF
. TRBJ2-1 . TRBV20-1 TGCAGTGCTAGTGACCCCCGGACTCCCTCCGATGAGCAGTTCTTC CSASDPRTPSDEQFF
. TRBJ2-5 . TRBV19 TGTGCCAGTAGTATGGGGCAGCAAGAGACCCAGTACTTC CASSMGQQETQYF
. TRBJ1-2 TRBD1 TRBV28 TGTGCCAGCAGTTTATGGGTCCCCCCCGGGACAGGCGACGGCTACACCTTC CASSLWVPPGTGDGYTF
. TRBJ2-5 . TRBV5-1 TGCGCCAGCAGCTTGTTCGGGGAGAATCAAGAGACCCAGTACTTC CASSLFGENQETQYF
. TRBJ1-2 . TRBV7-9 TGTGCCAGCAGCGCAAAACAGGGATCAAACTATGGCTACACCTTC CASSAKQGSNYGYTF
. TRBJ1-4 . TRBV5-4 TGTGCCAGCAGGCGGGGCGGGGCTAATGAAAAACTGTTTTTT CASRRGGANEKLFF
. TRBJ1-5 . TRBV28 TGTGCCAGCAGCTACGCCGCCAGGGGCGTCGGTCAGCCCCAGCATTTT CASSYAARGVGQPQHF
. TRBJ2-1 TRBD2 TRBV25-1 TGTGCCAGCAGTGCCTCCCTAGCGGGGGAAAAGGCCTACAATGAGCAGTTCTTC CASSASLAGEKAYNEQFF
. TRBJ1-2 . TRBV10-3 TGTGCCATCAGTGAGTCTGGGGTGGCGTCCGGGAATAAGGGCTACACCTTC CAISESGVASGNKGYTF
. TRBJ2-5 . TRBV29-1 TGCAGCGTTTTTACCTGGGGGCTCCAAGAGACCCAGTACTTC CSVFTWGLQETQYF
. TRBJ1-1 . TRBV5-8 TGTGCCAGCAGCTTTATACGGTACACTGAAGCTTTCTTT CASSFIRYTEAFF
. TRBJ2-3 TRBD2 TRBV7-3 TGTGCCAGCAGCTCAAATAGCGGGACCCGCACAGATACGCAGTATTTT CASSSNSGTRTDTQYF
. TRBJ1-2 TRBD1 TRBV10-3 TGTGCCATCAGTGAGGCAGGGGGCGGTGGCGGCTACACCTTC CAISEAGGGGGYTF
. TRBJ2-7 . TRBV5-1 TGCGCCAGCAGCACCCAGAGGGGGGAGCAGTACTTC CASSTQRGEQYF
. TRBJ2-5 TRBD1 TRBV5-1 TGCGCCAGCTGCCGGGGACAGGGGATGGGGGATCAAGAGACCCAGTACTTC CASCRGQGMGDQETQYF
. TRBJ1-4 . TRBV6-1 TGTGCCAGCAGTGAAGCGTCTCACTCTAATGAAAAACTGTTTTTT CASSEASHSNEKLFF
. TRBJ1-1 TRBD1 TRBV7-3 TGTGCCAGCAGTTCCACAGGGGGCGGTACTGAAGCTTTCTTT CASSSTGGGTEAFF
many TRBJ1-2 . TRBV2 TGTGCCAGCAGCCAGGGTAACTATGGCTACACCTTC CASSQGNYGYTF
. TRBJ1-5 . TRBV30 TGTGCCTGGAGTCCCGGGGAATATAGCAATCAGCCCCAGCATTTT CAWSPGEYSNQPQHF
. TRBJ1-1 . TRBV18 TGTGCCAGCTCACCACCGGGGCAGGCCGAAGCTTTCTTT CASSPPGQAEAFF
. TRBJ2-2 TRBD1 TRBV5-1 TGCGCCAGCAGCTTTGAACAGGGGGCCGGCGGGGAGCTGTTTTTT CASSFEQGAGGELFF
. TRBJ2-1 TRBD2 TRBV7-9 TGTGCCAGCAGCCCTAGACTAGCGGGGGCTAGGAATGAGCAGTTCTTC CASSPRLAGARNEQFF
. TRBJ2-7 . TRBV12-3/TRBV12-4 TGTGCCAGCAGGTACCGGGACTACGAGCAGTACTTC CASRYRDYEQYF
. TRBJ1-4 . TRBV19 TGTGCCAGTAGAGGGGCTGCTAATGAAAAACTGTTTTTT CASRGAANEKLFF
. TRBJ1-5 TRBD1 TRBV7-8 TGTGCCAGCAGCTTAACTCCGGGACAGGGCTATCAGCCCCAGCATTTT CASSLTPGQGYQPQHF